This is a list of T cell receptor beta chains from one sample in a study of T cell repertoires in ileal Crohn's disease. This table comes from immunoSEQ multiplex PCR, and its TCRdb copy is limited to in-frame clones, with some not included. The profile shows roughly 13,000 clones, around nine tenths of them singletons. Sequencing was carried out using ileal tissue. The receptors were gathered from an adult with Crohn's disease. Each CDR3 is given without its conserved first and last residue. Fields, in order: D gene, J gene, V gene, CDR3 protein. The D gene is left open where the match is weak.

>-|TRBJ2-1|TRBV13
ASSLGLGSSYNEQF
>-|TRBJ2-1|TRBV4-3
ASSQDPPSGSYNEQF
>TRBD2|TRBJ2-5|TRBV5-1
ASRTSGIQKTQY
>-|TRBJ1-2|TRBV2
ASSEDREIYGYT
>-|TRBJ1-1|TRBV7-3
ASSLYAGNTEAF
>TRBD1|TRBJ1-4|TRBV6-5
ASSEGQGNEKLF
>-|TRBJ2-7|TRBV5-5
ASSLNMVQGYEQY
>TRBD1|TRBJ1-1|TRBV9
ASSPRTGGETEAF
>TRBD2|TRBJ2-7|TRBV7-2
ASSLASGDHEQY
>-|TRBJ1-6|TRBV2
ASSEAPPPGSPLH
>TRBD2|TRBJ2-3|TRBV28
ASSSLRGVLTDTQY
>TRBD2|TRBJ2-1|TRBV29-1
SGSGGLGNEQF
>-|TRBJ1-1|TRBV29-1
SVGRSGGTEAF
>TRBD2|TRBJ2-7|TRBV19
ASSPSGASGSYEQY
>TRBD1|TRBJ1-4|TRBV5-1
ASSSTGTGNEKLF
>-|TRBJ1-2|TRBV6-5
ASSYSAQSRVSGYT
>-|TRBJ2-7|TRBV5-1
ASGPGAALSYEQY
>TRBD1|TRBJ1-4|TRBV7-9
ASSFGQANEKLF
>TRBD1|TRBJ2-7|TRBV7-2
ASSYTPSGTGAREQY
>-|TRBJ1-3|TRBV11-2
ASSQGTGNTIY
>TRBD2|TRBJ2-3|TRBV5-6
ASSFISGGASTDTQY
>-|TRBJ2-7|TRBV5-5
ASSGGTDLFYEQY
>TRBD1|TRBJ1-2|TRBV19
ASSIGQGASGYT
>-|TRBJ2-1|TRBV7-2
ASSLILGEDEQF
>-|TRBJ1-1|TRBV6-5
ASSRGMNTEAF
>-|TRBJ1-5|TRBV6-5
ASSCTGGGRQPQH
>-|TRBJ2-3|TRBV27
ASSLGGGVTDTQY
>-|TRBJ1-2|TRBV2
ASSVGQSYGYT
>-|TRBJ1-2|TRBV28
ASSFTGSPGGYT
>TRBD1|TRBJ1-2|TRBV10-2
ASSPWQGVLGYGYT
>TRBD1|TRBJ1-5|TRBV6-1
ASSEDRSTNQPQH
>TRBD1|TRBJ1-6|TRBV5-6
ASSLYDRESSPLH
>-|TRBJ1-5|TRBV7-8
ASSLKGVKDNQPQH
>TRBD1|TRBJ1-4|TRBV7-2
ASSLAHSGTGFEKLF
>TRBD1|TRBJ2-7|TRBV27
ASRGQGARSYEQY
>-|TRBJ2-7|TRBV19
ASSIEWGRDPYEQY
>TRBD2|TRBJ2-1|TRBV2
ASEPGLAVNEQF
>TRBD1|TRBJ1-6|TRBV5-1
ASKETGRTPLH
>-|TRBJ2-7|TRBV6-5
ASGREPYEQY
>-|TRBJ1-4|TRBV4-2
ASSRTSGYEKLF
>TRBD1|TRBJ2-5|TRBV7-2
ASSTRTGTGSETQY
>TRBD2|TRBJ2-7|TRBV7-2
ASSLGVPAGGSLGQY
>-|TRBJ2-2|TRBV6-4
ASSASGSTGELF
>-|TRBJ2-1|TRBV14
ASSQDLGVSYNEQF
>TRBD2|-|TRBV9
ASSEGTSGEQY
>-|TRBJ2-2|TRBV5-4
ASSLGVSAGELF
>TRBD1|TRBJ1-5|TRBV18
ASSQTGGSQPQH
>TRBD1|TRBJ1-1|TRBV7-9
ASSLATGSTEAF
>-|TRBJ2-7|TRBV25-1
ASSDRGVYEQY
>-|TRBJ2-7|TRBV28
ASRARGLGYEQY
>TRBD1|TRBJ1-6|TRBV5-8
ASSEMTGSYNSPLH
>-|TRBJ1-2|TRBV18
ASSPPNSIGRTGYGYT
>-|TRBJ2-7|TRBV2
ASTGGPPPY
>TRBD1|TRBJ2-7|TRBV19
ASKGQSTYEQY
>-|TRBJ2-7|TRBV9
ASSVAPQSYEQY
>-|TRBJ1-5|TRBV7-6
ASSLGSANNQPQH
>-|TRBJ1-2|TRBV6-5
ASRPRRNYGYT
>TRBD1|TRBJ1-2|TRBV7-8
ASSGRDRGANYGYT
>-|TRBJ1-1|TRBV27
ASSFGTPNIHEAF